The 24 T cell receptor beta chains given below trace back to one sample, sequenced in a study of CD8 T cells in Susac syndrome. cDNA came from roughly 0.53 to 1 ug RNA primed by random hexamers. TCRdb analysed the immunoSEQ multiplex PCR reads with MiXCR anew, one entry per CDR3 protein. The sample records more than 150,000 distinct CDR3 sequences, 95% being singletons. Input material: CD4+ T cells from PBMCs. The receptors were sampled from a human donor with Susac syndrome.

J is TRBJ2-2 and V is TRBV27, with D perhaps matching TRBD2 (6 bases). The germline V and J ends were trimmed by 6 bases and 2 bases, with 13 bases remaining between them. This CDR3 comprises 15 residues. Per the germline V gene, CDR1 is MNHEY and CDR2 is SMNVEV (reference sequence). The CDR3 here is CASSPMTRNTGELFF. The CDR3 DNA follows: TGTGCCAGCAGCCCTATGACTAGAAACACCGGGGAGCTGTTTTTT.

V is TRBV24-1 and J is TRBJ1-6, with 10 bases lining up with TRBD1. The junction had 6 bases not matched to a gene; V was cut back by 7 bases and J by 10 bases. The CDR3 sequence is 14 residues long. Germline-derived CDR1 and CDR2 are KGHDR and SFDVKD. Here the CDR3 reads CATSPGQGDSPLHF. DNA of the CDR3: TGTGCCACCAGCCCTGGACAGGGGGACTCACCCCTCCACTTT.

The chain combines TRBV4-3 with TRBJ1-2, with D perhaps TRBD1 (6 bases). Trimming removed 7 bases from V and 2 bases from J, with 17 bases in between. The germline CDR1 and CDR2 sequences are LGHNA and YSLEER. This CDR3 is 15 amino acids long. The CDR3 sequence is CASTSQVGANYGYTF. The CDR3, as DNA: TGCGCCAGCACCTCTCAAGTGGGGGCAAACTATGGCTACACCTTC.

The chain couples TRBV9 to TRBJ1-6; TRBD1 is a possible D gene (6 bases). Germline-derived CDR1 and CDR2 are SGDLS and YYNGEE. Deletions cut 1 base from V and 7 bases from J, with 12 bases between. The CDR3 sequence is 15 residues long. This CDR3 is CASSVSGQGNSPLHF. In DNA, the CDR3 is TGTGCCAGCAGCGTAAGTGGGCAGGGGAATTCACCCCTCCACTTT.

The V and J genes are TRBV14 and TRBJ1-4; the D gene is possibly TRBD1 (6 bases). Trimming took 0 bases from V and 7 from J, leaving 12 bases between them. The CDR3 runs to 15 residues. CDR1 SGHDN and CDR2 FVKESK come from the germline V gene. As DNA, the CDR3 is TGTGCCAGCAGCCAAGATCGGGGGCCTAGTGAAAAACTGTTTTTT. Protein product: CASSQDRGPSEKLFF.

The count of this clonotype is one. V usage is TRBV29-1 and J usage is TRBJ2-1; TRBD1 agrees at 11 bases. Germline CDR1 is SQVTM and CDR2 is ANQGSEA. The CDR3 loop spans 15 amino acids. Losses at the gene ends were 0 bases for V and 14 bases for J; bases not matched to a gene: 12. CDR3 bases: TGCAGCGTTGAAGAAAATAGTAGGACAGGGGGCGGAAAGTTCTTC. It specifies CSVEENSRTGGGKFF.

V and J are TRBV20-1 and TRBJ1-5; D possibly corresponds to TRBD1 (5 bases). The CDR3 contains 14 residues. V lost 1 base, J lost 1 base, and 8 bases lay in between. Germline CDR1 reads DFQATT; CDR2 reads SNEGSKA (reference sequence). As DNA, the CDR3 is TGCAGTGCTAGAGTGGGGGGAAGCAATCAGCCCCAGCATTTT. Its protein is CSARVGGSNQPQHF.

The rearrangement links TRBV3-1 to TRBJ1-2; a weak D match, TRBD1 (5 bases). Trimming shortened V by 1 base and J by 3 bases, and 18 bases separated the two germline ends. CDR3 length: 17 residues. In germline, CDR1 is LGHDT, CDR2 YNNKEL (reference sequence). CDR3 nucleotides: TGTGCCAGCAGCCAAGCTCAAGAGGGGTACCCCTACTATGGCTACACCTTC. Its protein product is CASSQAQEGYPYYGYTF.

The chain employs TRBV20-1 and TRBJ2-7, with a tentative D call TRBD2 (6 bases). V lost 0 bases, J lost 1 base, and 16 bases lay in between. The CDR3 runs 16 residues. Per the germline V gene, CDR1 is DFQATT and CDR2 is SNEGSKA (reference sequence). The CDR3 reads CSARDGQGGGSYEQYF. DNA of the CDR3: TGCAGTGCTAGAGATGGGCAGGGTGGGGGGTCCTACGAGCAGTACTTC.

This chain uses TRBV15 with TRBJ1-5; D remains unclear. V gave up 0 bases and J gave up 6 bases, with 6 bases separating them. CDR1 is LNHNV, CDR2 YYDKDF, per germline (reference sequence). CDR3 length: 13 amino acids. Written as DNA, the CDR3 is TGTGCCACCAGCAGAGATTTGGGTCAGCCCCAGCATTTT. It codes for CATSRDLGQPQHF.

The V gene is TRBV4-3, the J gene TRBJ2-7, with 7 nucleotides matching TRBD1. Trimming removed 4 bases from V and 0 bases from J; junction bases left unmatched: 6. The CDR3 spans 15 residues. The germline V gene encodes CDR1 LGHNA and CDR2 YSLEER. The CDR3 region is CASSRIRDSSYEQYF. DNA of the CDR3: TGCGCCAGCAGCCGCATTCGGGACAGCTCCTACGAGCAGTACTTC.

The chain combines TRBV14 with TRBJ1-2, with no clear D. In germline, CDR1 is SGHDN, CDR2 FVKESK. The CDR3 length is 12 residues. Trimming left V 4 bases short and J 7 bases short, with 10 bases between. CDR3 bases: TGTGCCAGCAGCCCGAAGGGTGCTGGCTACACCTTC. Translation gives CASSPKGAGYTF.

The chain couples TRBV7-2 to TRBJ2-7, with D perhaps matching TRBD1 or TRBD2 (5 bases each). The CDR3 length is 14 residues. The germline V gene has CDR1 SGHTA and CDR2 FQGNSA. V was pared by 5 bases and J by 3 bases, with 14 bases between. The CDR3 nucleotides are TGTGCCAGCAGCCCCGGGACCTCGGACTACGAGCAGTACTTC. Amino acids: CASSPGTSDYEQYF.

This clonotype was counted a few times. The V gene is TRBV7-8, the J gene TRBJ1-1; D not resolved. Trimming removed 1 base from V and 1 base from J, with 7 bases in between. Germline loops: CDR1 SGHVS, CDR2 FQNEAQ. The CDR3 is made up of 14 amino acids. The CDR3 spells CASSLGQTNTEAFF. Written as DNA, the CDR3 is TGTGCCAGCAGCTTAGGTCAGACGAACACTGAAGCTTTCTTT.

This chain uses TRBV20-1 with TRBJ2-3; the match to TRBD1 covers 10 bases. The CDR3 covers 14 residues. The germline gives CDR1 DFQATT, CDR2 SNEGSKA (reference sequence). V was pared by 5 bases and J by 0 bases, with 2 bases of the junction left unmatched. The CDR3 spells CSAWGQGSTDTQYF. DNA of the CDR3: TGCAGTGCTTGGGGACAGGGGAGCACAGATACGCAGTATTTT.

The chain combines TRBV19 with TRBJ2-5; D may correspond to TRBD1 or TRBD2 (7 bases each). Trimming pared 6 bases from V and 1 base from J, leaving 12 bases between. The CDR3 totals 14 residues. Germline lookup yields CDR1 LNHDA and CDR2 SQIVND (reference sequence). CDR3 nucleotide sequence: TGTGCCAGTAGGGGAGGGGGCCTCCAAGAGACCCAGTACTTC. It translates to CASRGGGLQETQYF.

This clonotype was found a few times. This chain uses TRBV12-3 or TRBV12-4 with TRBJ2-1, with no clear D. V was shortened by 5 bases and J by 6 bases, with 8 bases between the two germline ends. The CDR3 is 12 amino acids. The CDR3 region is CASSPRRNEQFF. CDR3 DNA sequence: TGTGCCAGCAGTCCCCGACGCAATGAGCAGTTCTTC.

The chain is built from TRBV9 and TRBJ2-1; 8 positions agree with TRBD1. The CDR3 length is 14 residues. V gave up 10 bases and J gave up 4 bases; unmatched junction bases: 10. Per germline, CDR1 SGDLS and CDR2 YYNGEE. CDR3 loop: CAARGTGGYNEQFF. The CDR3 DNA is TGTGCCGCCAGAGGAACAGGGGGATACAATGAGCAGTTCTTC.

The chain has TRBV20-1 and TRBJ1-2; TRBD1 might be the D (6 bases). The V gene's germline CDR1 is DFQATT and CDR2 SNEGSKA (reference sequence). This CDR3 spans 14 amino acids. With 5 bases removed from V and 1 base from J, the gap between germline ends came to 14 bases. In DNA, the CDR3 is TGCAGTGCTGCCCCACAGGGACTTAACTATGGCTACACCTTC. It codes for CSAAPQGLNYGYTF.

This clonotype has only a few counts. V and J are TRBV6-1 and TRBJ1-1; D gene unclear. CDR1 and CDR2 (germline): MNHNS, SASEGT. The CDR3 has 10 amino acids. Trimming pared 4 bases from V and 10 bases from J, leaving 7 bases between. The CDR3 region has the DNA TGTGCCAGCAGTGGGGAATCAGCTTTCTTT. Its translation is CASSGESAFF.

The rearrangement links TRBV15 to TRBJ1-5, with TRBD1 identical over 7 bases. V was clipped by 5 bases and J by 4 bases; unmatched bases: 5. The CDR3 extends over 14 amino acids. The V gene's germline CDR1 is LNHNV and CDR2 YYDKDF (reference sequence). The CDR3 region has the DNA TGTGCCACCAGCTCAGGGGGGGTGAATCAGCCCCAGCATTTT. This translates into CATSSGGVNQPQHF.

The chain links TRBV15 to TRBJ2-1, with 9 bases lining up with TRBD1. V shed 3 bases, J shed 8 bases, and the junction held 8 bases outside the gene matches. The CDR3 covers 15 residues. The germline V gene encodes CDR1 LNHNV and CDR2 YYDKDF (reference sequence). CDR3 in amino acids: CATSSAGTGFHEQFF. The CDR3 DNA is TGTGCCACCAGCAGTGCCGGGACAGGGTTCCATGAGCAGTTCTTC.

The genes are TRBV3-1 and TRBJ2-5; a possible D gene is TRBD1 (5 bases). Deletions cut 1 base from V and 8 bases from J, with 8 bases between. The germline gives CDR1 LGHDT, CDR2 YNNKEL (reference sequence). This CDR3 contains 12 residues. In DNA form, the CDR3 reads TGTGCCAGCAGCCAAGGACAGACCACCCAGTACTTC. Residues: CASSQGQTTQYF.

The chain recombines TRBV18 with TRBJ1-6, with D possibly TRBD1 on 6 matching bases. Germline V CDR1 and CDR2: KGHSH, LQKENI. CDR3 length: 18 amino acids. V dropped 6 bases and J dropped 8 bases, with 26 bases sitting between them. In nucleotides, the CDR3 is TGTGCCAGCTCCCTCACTACCTTAACAGGGAAGGGGGATTCACCCCTCCACTTT. Protein product: CASSLTTLTGKGDSPLHF.